The 5 T cell receptor beta chains below were found in one sample sequenced in a study of blood T cells in healthy people across ages. A sample-barcoded 5' primer and a J-beta primer mix were used in a second PCR of about 7 to 12 cycles. TCRdb reprocessed the 5' RACE reads with MiXCR, giving one entry per CDR3 protein. The data show 800,000 to 950,000 distinct CDR3 sequences, roughly 48% seen once. The source material was blood. These receptors were obtained from a man aged 25-45 years in good health.

The chain has TRBV7-2 and TRBJ2-7; D not resolved. From germline, CDR1 is SGHTA and CDR2 FQGNSA. This CDR3 has 11 amino acids. The V and J ends lost 3 bases and 7 bases respectively, with 7 bases between them. The CDR3: CASSFLEEQYF. CDR3 in DNA: TGTGCCAGCAGCTTCCTTGAGGAGCAGTACTTC.

This clonotype has a handful of counts. The chain is built from TRBV3-1 and TRBJ2-6, with 7 bases lining up with TRBD2. The CDR3 loop spans 17 amino acids. The V gene end was trimmed by 1 base and the J gene end by 0 bases; junction bases not matched to a gene: 3. Germline values: CDR1 LGHDT, CDR2 YNNKEL (reference sequence). The CDR3 nucleotides are TGTGCCAGCAGCCAAGGCGGGGGTGTCTCTGGGGCCAACGTCCTGACTTTC. It codes for CASSQGGGVSGANVLTF.

This clonotype was seen a handful of times. The chain employs TRBV12-3 or TRBV12-4 and TRBJ1-2; a possible D gene is TRBD1 (6 bases). This CDR3 region has 15 residues. The V end lost 5 bases, the J end lost 2 bases, and 15 bases lay between the germline ends. CDR3 region: CASSPQGTLNYGYTF. The CDR3 nucleotides are TGTGCCAGCAGTCCCCAAGGGACACTCAACTATGGCTACACCTTC.

The gene calls are TRBV20-1 and TRBJ2-5, with 7 positions matching TRBD1. This CDR3 has 15 residues. Germline values: CDR1 DFQATT, CDR2 SNEGSKA (reference sequence). J gave up 3 bases and V 6 bases, and 13 bases lay outside the gene matches. The CDR3 bases are TGCAGTGCGACACCGACAGGGACCCACAAAGAGACCCAGTACTTC. Its translation: CSATPTGTHKETQYF.

The chain couples TRBV25-1 to TRBJ1-5, with D possibly matching TRBD1 (5 bases). CDR1 and CDR2 from the germline V gene are MGHDK and SYGVNS. This CDR3 is built from 18 residues. The ends were cut back, 3 bases at V and 6 bases at J, with 24 bases in the middle. CDR3 sequence reads: CASSDPKVGGTPGQPQHF. CDR3 nucleotides: TGTGCCAGCAGTGACCCCAAGGTTGGAGGGACCCCTGGTCAGCCCCAGCATTTT.